The source of this TCR beta chain is a study of blood T cell repertoires in COVID-19. Whole-study context: Donors in the United States, Italy and Spain gave samples during acute or convalescent COVID-19.

This CDR3 is 14 amino acids long. Per the germline V gene, CDR1 is GTSNPN and CDR2 is SVGIG (reference sequence). Deletions cut 4 bases from V and 8 bases from J, with 18 bases between. In the authors' methods: Quantification of nucleated cells was approximated via reference gene primer amplification. Profiled with immunoSEQ multiplex PCR; TCRdb holds only in-frame clones, not every one. V and J calls and clone size are given by that table; D and trimming were obtained from the DNA. In the table there are 470,000 or so clones, around nine tenths of which are singletons. The sample was peripheral blood. The chain links TRBV30 to TRBJ2-1; tentative D call: TRBD1 (5 bases). This receptor was identified in a woman in her twenties or thirties with acute or convalescent COVID-19. The CDR3 protein is CAWNDVGAADEQFF. CDR3 bases: TGTGCCTGGAATGATGTAGGGGCCGCGGATGAGCAGTTCTTC.